The sequence of this TCR beta chain was determined in a study of CD8 T cells in ankylosing spondylitis. Study-level points and caveats: Clones that were linked to disease were CD8+ and were relatively rare in peripheral blood. Certain motif variants had earlier been reported in reactive arthritis synovial fluid and blood. Apparently characteristic of ankylosing spondylitis blood was a TCR beta motif (about 8 highly homologous variants).

Concerning this clonotype itself: Antigen: not known.

MiXCR, run by TCRdb on the 5' RACE reads, gives a single entry per CDR3 protein. The top ten clones hold about 17% of a sample with 390,000 or so distinct CDR3 sequences, about 20% of them seen once. V lost 3 bases, J lost 1 base, and 9 bases lay in between. This CDR3 region has 14 residues. The germline CDR1 and CDR2 sequences are SQVTM and ANQGSEA. Sequences were obtained from blood, either unsorted or a sorted T cell fraction (not recorded which). The clonotype originates from a male donor with ankylosing spondylitis. V usage is TRBV29-1 and J usage is TRBJ2-2; TRBD1 is a possible D gene (5 bases). This chain's CDR3 is CSVDTGVNTGELFF. CDR3 nucleotide sequence: TGCAGCGTTGACACAGGAGTGAACACCGGGGAGCTGTTTTTT.